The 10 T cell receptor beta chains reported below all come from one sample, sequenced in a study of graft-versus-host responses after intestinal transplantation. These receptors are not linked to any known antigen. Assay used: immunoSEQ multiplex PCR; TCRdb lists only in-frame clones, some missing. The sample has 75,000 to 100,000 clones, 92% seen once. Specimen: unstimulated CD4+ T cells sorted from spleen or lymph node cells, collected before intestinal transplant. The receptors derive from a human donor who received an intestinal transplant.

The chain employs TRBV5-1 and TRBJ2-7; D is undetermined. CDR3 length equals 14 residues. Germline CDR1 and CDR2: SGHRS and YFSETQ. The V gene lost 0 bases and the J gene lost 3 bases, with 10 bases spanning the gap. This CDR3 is CASSLELYSYEQYF. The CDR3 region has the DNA TGCGCCAGCAGCTTGGAGCTATACAGCTACGAGCAGTACTTC. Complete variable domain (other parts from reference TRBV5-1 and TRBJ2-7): KAGVTQTPRYLIKTRGQQVTLSCSPISGHRSVSWYQQTPGQGLQFLFEYFSETQRNKGNFPGRFSGRQFSNSRSEMNVSTLELGDSALYLCASSLELYSYEQYFGPGTRLTVT.

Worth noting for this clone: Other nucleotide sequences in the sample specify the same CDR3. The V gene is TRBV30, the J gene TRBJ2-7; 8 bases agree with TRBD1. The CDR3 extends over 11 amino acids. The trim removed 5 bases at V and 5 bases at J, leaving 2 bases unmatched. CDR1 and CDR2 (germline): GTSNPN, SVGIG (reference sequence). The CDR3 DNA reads TGTGCCTGGGACAGGGGAAACGAGCAGTACTTC. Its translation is CAWDRGNEQYF.

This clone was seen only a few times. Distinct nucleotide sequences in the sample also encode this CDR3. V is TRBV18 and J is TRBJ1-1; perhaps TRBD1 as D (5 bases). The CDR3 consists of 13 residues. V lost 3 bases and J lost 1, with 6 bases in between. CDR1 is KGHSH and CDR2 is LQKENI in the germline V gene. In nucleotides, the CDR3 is TGTGCCAGCTCACCGGGGGGGAACACTGAAGCTTTCTTT. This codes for CASSPGGNTEAFF. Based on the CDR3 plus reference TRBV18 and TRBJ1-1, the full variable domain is NAGVMQNPRHLVRRRGQEARLRCSPMKGHSHVYWYRQLPEEGLKFMVYLQKENIIDESGMPKERFSAEFPKEGPSILRIQQVVRGDSAAYFCASSPGGNTEAFFGQGTRLTVV.

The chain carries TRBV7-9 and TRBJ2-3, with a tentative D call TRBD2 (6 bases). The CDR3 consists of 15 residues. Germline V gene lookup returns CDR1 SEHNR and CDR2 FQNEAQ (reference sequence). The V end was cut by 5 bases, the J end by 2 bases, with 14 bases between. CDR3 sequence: CASSKSRGNTDTQYF. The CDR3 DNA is TGTGCCAGCAGCAAAAGTCGGGGGAACACAGATACGCAGTATTTT.

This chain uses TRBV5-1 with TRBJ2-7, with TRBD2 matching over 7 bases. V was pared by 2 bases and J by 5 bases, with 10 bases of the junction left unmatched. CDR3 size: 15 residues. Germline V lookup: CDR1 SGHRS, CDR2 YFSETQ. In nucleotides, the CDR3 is TGCGCCAGCAGCTTAACAGCGGGATCCATGCACGAGCAGTACTTC. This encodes CASSLTAGSMHEQYF.

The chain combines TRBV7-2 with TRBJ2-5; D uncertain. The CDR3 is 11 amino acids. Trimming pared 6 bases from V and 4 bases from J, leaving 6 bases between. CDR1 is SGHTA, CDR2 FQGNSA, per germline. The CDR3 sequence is CASSSRETQYF. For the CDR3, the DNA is TGTGCCAGCAGTTCCCGAGAGACCCAGTACTTC.

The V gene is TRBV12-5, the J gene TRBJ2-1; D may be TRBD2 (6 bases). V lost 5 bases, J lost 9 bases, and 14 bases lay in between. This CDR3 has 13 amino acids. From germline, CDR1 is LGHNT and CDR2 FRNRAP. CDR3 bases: TGTGCTAGTGGTAAGCACGGGCGGGGTGAGCAGTTCTTC. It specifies CASGKHGRGEQFF.

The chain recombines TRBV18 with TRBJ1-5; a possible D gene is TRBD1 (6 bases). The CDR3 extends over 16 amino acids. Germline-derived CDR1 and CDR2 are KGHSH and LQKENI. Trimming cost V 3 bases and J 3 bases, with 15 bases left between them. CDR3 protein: CASSPRTGLNNQPQHF. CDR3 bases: TGTGCCAGCTCACCTAGAACAGGGTTGAACAATCAGCCCCAGCATTTT.

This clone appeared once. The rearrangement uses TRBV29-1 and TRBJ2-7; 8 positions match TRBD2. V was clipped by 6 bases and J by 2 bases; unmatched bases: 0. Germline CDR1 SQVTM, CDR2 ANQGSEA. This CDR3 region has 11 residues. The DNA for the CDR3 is TGCAGCGTCGGGGGGGCCTACGAGCAGTACTTC. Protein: CSVGGAYEQYF.

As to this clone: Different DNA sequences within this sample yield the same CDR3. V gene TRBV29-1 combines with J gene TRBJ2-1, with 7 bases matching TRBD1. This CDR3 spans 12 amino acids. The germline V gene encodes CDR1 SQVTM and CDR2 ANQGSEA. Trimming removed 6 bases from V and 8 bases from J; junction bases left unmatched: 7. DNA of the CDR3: TGCAGCGTAGGATACACAGGGGATGAGCAGTTCTTC. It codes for CSVGYTGDEQFF.